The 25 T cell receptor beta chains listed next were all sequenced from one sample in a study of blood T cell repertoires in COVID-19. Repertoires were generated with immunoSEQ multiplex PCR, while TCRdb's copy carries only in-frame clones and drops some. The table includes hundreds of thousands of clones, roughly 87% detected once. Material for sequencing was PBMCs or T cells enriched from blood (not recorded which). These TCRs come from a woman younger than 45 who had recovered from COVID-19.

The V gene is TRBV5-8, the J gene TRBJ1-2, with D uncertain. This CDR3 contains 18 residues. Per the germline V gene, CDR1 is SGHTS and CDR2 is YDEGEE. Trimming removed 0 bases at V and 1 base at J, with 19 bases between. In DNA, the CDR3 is TGTGCCAGCAGCTTGGCTCGCTCTCGGGGTTTATTTAACTATGGCTACACCTTC. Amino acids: CASSLARSRGLFNYGYTF. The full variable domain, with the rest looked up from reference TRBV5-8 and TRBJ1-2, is EAGVTQSPTHLIKTRGQQATLRCSPISGHTSVYWYQQALGLGLQFLLWYDEGEERNRGNFPPRFSGRQFPNYSSELNVNALELEDSALYLCASSLARSRGLFNYGYTFGSGTRLTVV.

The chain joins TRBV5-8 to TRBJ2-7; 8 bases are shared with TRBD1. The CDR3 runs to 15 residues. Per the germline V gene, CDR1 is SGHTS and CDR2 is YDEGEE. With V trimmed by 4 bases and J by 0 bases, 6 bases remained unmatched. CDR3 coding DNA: TGTGCCAGCAGCCCTCAGGGGGCTTCCTCCTACGAGCAGTACTTC. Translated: CASSPQGASSYEQYF.

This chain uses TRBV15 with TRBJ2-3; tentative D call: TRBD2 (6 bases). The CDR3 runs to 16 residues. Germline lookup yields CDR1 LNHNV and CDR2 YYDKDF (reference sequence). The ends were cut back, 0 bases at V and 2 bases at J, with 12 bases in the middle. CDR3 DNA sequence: TGTGCCACCAGCAGAGAGGGCGGGGCTCTCACAGATACGCAGTATTTT. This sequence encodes CATSREGGALTDTQYF. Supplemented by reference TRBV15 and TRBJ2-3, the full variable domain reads DAMVIQNPRYQVTQFGKPVTLSCSQTLNHNVMYWYQQKSSQAPKLLFHYYDKDFNNEADTPDNFQSRRPNTSFCFLDIRSPGLGDTAMYLCATSREGGALTDTQYFGPGTRLTVL.

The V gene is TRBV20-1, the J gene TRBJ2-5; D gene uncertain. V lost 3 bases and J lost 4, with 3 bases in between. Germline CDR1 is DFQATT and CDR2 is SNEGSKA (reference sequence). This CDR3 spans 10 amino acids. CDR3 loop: CSARRETQYF. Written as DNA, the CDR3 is TGCAGTGCTAGGCGAGAGACCCAGTACTTC.

The CDR3 bases are TGTGCCTGGAGTAGGGACAGGAAAGTCCTTTACACCTTC. It translates to CAWSRDRKVLYTF. This rearrangement joins TRBV30 to TRBJ1-2; 8 positions agree with TRBD1. V trimming: 2 bases; J trimming: 11 bases; junction bases outside the gene matches: 10. CDR1 and CDR2 from the germline V gene are GTSNPN and SVGIG (reference sequence). CDR3 length equals 13 residues.

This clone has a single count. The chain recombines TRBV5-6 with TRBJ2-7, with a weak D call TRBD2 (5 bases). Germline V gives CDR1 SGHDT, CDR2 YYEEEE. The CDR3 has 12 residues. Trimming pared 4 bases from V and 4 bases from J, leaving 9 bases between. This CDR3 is CASSPGGYEQYF. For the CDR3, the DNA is TGTGCCAGCAGCCCAGGAGGTTACGAGCAGTACTTC.

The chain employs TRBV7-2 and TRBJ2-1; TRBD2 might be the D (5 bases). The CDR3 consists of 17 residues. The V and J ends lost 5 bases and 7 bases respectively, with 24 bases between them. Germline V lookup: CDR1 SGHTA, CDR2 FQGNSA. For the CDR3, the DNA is TGTGCCAGCAGCAACAAAACGGCCCTAGAACCGGGGAATGAGCAGTTCTTC. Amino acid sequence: CASSNKTALEPGNEQFF.

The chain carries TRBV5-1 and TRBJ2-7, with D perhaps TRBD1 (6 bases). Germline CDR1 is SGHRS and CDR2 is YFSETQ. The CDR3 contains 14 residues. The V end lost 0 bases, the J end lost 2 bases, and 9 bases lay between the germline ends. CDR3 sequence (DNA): TGCGCCAGCAGCTTGGCTACAGGGACCTACGAGCAGTACTTC. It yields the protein CASSLATGTYEQYF.

The CDR3 sequence is CASSLTGGRAFF. Written as DNA, the CDR3 is TGTGCCAGCAGCCTAACAGGGGGTAGAGCTTTCTTT. V usage is TRBV11-2 and J usage is TRBJ1-1; 8 nucleotides align to TRBD1. V lost 5 bases to trimming and J lost 10 bases; unmatched junction nucleotides: 6. The CDR3 length is 12 residues. Germline loops: CDR1 SGHAT, CDR2 FQNNGV.

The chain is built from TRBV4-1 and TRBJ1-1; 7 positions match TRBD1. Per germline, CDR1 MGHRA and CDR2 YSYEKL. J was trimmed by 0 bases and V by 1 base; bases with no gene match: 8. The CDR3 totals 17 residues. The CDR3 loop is CASSQGPQTGLNTEAFF. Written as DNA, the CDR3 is TGCGCCAGCAGCCAAGGACCTCAGACAGGGTTGAACACTGAAGCTTTCTTT.

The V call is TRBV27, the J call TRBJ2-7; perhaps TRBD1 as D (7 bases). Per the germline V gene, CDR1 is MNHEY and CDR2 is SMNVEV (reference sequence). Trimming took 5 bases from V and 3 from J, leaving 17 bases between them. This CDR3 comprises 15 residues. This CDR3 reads CASSLLPGGYYEQYF. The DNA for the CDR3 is TGTGCCAGCAGTCTCCTGCCAGGGGGGTACTACGAGCAGTACTTC.

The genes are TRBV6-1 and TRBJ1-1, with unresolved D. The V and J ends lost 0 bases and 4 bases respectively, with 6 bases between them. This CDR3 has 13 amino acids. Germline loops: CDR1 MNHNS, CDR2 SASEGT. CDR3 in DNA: TGTGCCAGCAGTGAAGCCGGGTTCACTGAAGCTTTCTTT. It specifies CASSEAGFTEAFF.

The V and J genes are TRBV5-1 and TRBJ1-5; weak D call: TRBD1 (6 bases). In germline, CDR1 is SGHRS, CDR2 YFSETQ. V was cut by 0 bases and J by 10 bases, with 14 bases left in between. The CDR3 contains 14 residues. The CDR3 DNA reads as TGCGCCAGCAGCTTGGGGGACATCTCGGACCCCCAGCATTTT. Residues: CASSLGDISDPQHF.

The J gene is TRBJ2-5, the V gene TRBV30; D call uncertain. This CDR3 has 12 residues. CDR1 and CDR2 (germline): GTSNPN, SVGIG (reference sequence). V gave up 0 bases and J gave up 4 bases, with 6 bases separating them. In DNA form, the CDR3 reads TGTGCCTGGAGTGTCTCGTTAGAGACCCAGTACTTC. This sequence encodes CAWSVSLETQYF.

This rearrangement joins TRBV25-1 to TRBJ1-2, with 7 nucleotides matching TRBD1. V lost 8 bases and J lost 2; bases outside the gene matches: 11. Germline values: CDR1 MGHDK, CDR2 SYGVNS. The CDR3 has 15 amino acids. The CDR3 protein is CASGDSRRINYGYTF. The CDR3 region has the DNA TGTGCCAGCGGGGACAGCCGTCGAATCAACTATGGCTACACCTTC.

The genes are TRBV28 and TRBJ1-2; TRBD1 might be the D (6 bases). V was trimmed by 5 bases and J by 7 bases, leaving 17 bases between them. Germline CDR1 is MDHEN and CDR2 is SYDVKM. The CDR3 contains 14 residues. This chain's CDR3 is CASSPPQGIVGYTF. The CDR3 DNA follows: TGTGCCAGCAGTCCGCCGCAGGGGATCGTTGGCTACACCTTC.

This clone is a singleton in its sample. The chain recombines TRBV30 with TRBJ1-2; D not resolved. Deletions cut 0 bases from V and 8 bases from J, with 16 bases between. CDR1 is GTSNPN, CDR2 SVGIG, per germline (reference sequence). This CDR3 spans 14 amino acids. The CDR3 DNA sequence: TGTGCCTGGAGTGTACACAGCAAGGCAATAGGCTACACCTTC. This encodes CAWSVHSKAIGYTF.

The CDR3 reads CASSQRRVPNEKLFF. Written as DNA, the CDR3 is TGCGCCAGCAGCCAACGCAGGGTCCCTAATGAAAAACTGTTTTTT. The chain uses TRBV4-3 and TRBJ1-4; D is possibly TRBD1 (5 bases). The CDR3 covers 15 residues. Germline values: CDR1 LGHNA, CDR2 YSLEER. The V gene lost 2 bases and the J gene lost 3 bases, with 10 bases spanning the gap.

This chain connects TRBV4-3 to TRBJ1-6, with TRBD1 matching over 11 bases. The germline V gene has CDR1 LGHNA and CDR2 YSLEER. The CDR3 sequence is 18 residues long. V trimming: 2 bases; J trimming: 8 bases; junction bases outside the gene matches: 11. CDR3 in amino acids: CASSQSPGTGGTYSPLHF. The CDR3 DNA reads TGCGCCAGCAGCCAATCGCCCGGGACAGGGGGTACTTATTCACCCCTCCACTTT.

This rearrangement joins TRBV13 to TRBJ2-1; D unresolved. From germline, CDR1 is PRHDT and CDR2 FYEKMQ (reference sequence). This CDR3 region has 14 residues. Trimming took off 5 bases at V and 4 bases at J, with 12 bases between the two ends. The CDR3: CASSPEVEYNEQFF. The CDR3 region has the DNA TGTGCCAGCAGCCCAGAGGTAGAGTACAATGAGCAGTTCTTC.

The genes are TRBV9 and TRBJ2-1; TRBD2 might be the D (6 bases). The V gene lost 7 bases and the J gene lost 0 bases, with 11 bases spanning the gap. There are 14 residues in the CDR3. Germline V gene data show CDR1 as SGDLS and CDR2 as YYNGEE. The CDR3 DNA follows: TGTGCCAGCGGGGACTCCAGCTCCTACAATGAGCAGTTCTTC. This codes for CASGDSSSYNEQFF.

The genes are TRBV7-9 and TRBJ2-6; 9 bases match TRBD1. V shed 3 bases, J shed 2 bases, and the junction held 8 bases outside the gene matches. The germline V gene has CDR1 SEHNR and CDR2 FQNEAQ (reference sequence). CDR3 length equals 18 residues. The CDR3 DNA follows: TGTGCCAGCAGCTTCTTCGCACAGGGGGCCCCTGGGGCCAACGTCCTGACTTTC. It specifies CASSFFAQGAPGANVLTF.

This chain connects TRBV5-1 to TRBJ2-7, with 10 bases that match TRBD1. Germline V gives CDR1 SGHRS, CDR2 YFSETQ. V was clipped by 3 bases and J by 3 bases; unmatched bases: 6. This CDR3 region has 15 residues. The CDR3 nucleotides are TGCGCCAGCAGCTGGGACAGGGGCTCGGTCTACGAGCAGTACTTC. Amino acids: CASSWDRGSVYEQYF.

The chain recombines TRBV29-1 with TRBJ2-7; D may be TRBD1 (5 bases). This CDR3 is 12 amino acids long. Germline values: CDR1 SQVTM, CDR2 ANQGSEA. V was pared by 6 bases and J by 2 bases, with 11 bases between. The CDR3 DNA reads TGCAGCGTCAGGTCAGGGACCTACGAGCAGTACTTC. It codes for CSVRSGTYEQYF.

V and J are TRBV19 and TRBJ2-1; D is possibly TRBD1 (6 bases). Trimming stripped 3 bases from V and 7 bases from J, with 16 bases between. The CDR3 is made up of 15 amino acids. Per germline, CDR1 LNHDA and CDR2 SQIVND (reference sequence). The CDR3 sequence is CASSIEQGTRNEQFF. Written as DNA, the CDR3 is TGTGCCAGTAGTATTGAGCAGGGGACCCGAAATGAGCAGTTCTTC.